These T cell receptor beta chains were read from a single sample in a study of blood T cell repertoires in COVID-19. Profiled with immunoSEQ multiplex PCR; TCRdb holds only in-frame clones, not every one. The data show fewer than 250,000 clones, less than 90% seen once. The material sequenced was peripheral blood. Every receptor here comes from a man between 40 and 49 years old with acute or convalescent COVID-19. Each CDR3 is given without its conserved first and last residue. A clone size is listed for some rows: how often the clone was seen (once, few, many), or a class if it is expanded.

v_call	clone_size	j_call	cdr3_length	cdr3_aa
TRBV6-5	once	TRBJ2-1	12	ASSAGTPYNEQF
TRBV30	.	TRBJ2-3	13	AWSGTSGSSDTQY
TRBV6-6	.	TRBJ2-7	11	ASSYRGTYEQY
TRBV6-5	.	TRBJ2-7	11	ASSLAGPYEQY
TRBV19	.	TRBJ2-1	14	ASRIQSGVPYNEQF
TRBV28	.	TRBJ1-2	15	ASSSYDRPLFWYGYT
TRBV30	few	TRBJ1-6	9	AWNLETPLH
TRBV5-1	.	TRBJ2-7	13	ASSLAGALGGEQY
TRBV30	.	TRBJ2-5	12	AWGSGRAGETQY
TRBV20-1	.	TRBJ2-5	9	SARPIETQY
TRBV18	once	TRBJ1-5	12	ASSETGPNQPQH
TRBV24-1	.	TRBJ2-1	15	ATSESRRDRGPYEQF